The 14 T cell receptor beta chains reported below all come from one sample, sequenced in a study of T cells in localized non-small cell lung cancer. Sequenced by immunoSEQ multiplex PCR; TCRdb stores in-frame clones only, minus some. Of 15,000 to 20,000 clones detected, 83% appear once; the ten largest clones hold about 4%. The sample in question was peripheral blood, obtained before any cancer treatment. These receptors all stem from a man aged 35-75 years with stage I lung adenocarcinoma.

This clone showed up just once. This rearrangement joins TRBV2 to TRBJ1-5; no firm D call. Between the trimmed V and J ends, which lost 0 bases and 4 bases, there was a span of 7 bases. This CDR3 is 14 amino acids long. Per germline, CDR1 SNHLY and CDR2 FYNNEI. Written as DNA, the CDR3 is TGTGCCAGCAGTGAAGCGGGCGGGAATCAGCCCCAGCATTTT. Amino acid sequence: CASSEAGGNQPQHF.

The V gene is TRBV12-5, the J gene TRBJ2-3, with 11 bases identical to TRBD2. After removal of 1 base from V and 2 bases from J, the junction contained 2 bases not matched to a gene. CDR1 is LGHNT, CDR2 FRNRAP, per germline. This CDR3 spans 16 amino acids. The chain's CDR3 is CASGLGLAGNTDTQYF. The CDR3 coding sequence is TGTGCTAGTGGTTTGGGACTAGCGGGAAACACAGATACGCAGTATTTT.

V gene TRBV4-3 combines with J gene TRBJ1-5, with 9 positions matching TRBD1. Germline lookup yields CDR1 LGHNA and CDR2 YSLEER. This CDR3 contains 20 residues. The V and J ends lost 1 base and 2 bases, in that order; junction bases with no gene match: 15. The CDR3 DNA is TGCGCCAGCAGCCAAGTCGAGGGACAGGGAGGTAAAGTTCGCAATCAGCCCCAGCATTTT. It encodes CASSQVEGQGGKVRNQPQHF.

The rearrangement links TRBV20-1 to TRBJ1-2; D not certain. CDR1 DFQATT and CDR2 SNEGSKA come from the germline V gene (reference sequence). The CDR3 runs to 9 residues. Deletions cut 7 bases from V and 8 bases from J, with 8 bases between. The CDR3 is CSGDLGYTF. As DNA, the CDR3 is TGCAGTGGAGACCTAGGCTACACCTTC.

CDR3 in DNA: TGTGCCAGCAGCCCGATTCCCGGGACAGGTCGAGGGTCCTCCTACGAGCAGTACTTC. Translating gives CASSPIPGTGRGSSYEQYF. V usage is TRBV11-1 and J usage is TRBJ2-7, with 8 bases aligning to TRBD1. V gave up 5 bases and J gave up 0 bases; unmatched junction bases: 18. Germline loops: CDR1 SGHAT, CDR2 FQDESV (reference sequence). There are 19 residues in the CDR3.

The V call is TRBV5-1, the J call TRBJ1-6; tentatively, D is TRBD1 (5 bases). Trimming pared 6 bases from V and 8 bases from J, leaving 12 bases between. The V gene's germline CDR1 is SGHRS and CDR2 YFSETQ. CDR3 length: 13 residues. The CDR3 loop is CASTRGWDSPLHF. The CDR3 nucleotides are TGCGCCAGCACTCGGGGGTGGGATTCACCCCTCCACTTT.

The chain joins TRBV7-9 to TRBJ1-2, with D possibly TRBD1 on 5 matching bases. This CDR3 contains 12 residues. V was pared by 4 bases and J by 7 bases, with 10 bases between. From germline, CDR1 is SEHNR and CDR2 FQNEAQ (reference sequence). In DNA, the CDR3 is TGTGCCAGCAGCTCAGGCAGGGTTGGCTACACCTTC. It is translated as CASSSGRVGYTF.

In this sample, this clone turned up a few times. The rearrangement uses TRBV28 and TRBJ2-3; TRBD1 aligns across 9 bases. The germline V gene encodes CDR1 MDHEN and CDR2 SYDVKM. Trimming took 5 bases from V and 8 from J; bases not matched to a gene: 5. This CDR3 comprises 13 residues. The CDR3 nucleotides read TGTGCCAGCAGTCTTGCGGGACAGGGTACGCAGTATTTT. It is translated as CASSLAGQGTQYF.

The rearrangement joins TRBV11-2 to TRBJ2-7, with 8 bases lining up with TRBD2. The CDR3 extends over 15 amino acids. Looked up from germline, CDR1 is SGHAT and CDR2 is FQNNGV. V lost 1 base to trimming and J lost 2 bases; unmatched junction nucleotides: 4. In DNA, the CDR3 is TGTGCCAGCAGCTTAGTCCTAGCGGGTGCCTACGAGCAGTACTTC. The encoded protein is CASSLVLAGAYEQYF.

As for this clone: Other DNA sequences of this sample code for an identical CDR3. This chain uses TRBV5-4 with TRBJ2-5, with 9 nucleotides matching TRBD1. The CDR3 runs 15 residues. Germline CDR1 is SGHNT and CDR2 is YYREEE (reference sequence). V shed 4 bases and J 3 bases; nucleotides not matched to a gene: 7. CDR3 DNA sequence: TGTGCCAGCAGCAGGCCAACAGGGGGCGAAGAGACCCAGTACTTC. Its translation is CASSRPTGGEETQYF.

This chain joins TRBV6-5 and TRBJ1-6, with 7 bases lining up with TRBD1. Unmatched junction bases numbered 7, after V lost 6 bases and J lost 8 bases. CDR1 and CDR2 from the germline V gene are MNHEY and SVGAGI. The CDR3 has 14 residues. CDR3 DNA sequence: TGTGCCAGCAGCCCGGGCAGGGGGTATTCACCCCTCCACTTT. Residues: CASSPGRGYSPLHF.

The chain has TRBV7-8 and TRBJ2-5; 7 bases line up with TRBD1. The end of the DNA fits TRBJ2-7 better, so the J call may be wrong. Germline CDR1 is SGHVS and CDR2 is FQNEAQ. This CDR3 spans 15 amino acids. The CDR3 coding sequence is TGTGCCAGCAGCTTAGGACAGGGTCGAACCTACGAGCAGTACTTC. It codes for CASSLGQGRTYEQYF.

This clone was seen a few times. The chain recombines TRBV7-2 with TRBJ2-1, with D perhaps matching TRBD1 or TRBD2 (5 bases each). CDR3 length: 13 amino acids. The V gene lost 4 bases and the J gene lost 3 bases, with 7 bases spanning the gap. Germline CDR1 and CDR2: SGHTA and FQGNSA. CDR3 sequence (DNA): TGTGCCAGCAGCTGGGGGAACTACAATGAGCAGTTCTTC. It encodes CASSWGNYNEQFF.

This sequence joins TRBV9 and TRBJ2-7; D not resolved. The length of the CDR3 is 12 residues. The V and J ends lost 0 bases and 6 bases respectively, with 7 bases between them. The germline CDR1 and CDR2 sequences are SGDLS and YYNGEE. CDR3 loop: CASSVEPGEQYF. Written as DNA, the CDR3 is TGTGCCAGCAGCGTAGAACCCGGCGAGCAGTACTTC.